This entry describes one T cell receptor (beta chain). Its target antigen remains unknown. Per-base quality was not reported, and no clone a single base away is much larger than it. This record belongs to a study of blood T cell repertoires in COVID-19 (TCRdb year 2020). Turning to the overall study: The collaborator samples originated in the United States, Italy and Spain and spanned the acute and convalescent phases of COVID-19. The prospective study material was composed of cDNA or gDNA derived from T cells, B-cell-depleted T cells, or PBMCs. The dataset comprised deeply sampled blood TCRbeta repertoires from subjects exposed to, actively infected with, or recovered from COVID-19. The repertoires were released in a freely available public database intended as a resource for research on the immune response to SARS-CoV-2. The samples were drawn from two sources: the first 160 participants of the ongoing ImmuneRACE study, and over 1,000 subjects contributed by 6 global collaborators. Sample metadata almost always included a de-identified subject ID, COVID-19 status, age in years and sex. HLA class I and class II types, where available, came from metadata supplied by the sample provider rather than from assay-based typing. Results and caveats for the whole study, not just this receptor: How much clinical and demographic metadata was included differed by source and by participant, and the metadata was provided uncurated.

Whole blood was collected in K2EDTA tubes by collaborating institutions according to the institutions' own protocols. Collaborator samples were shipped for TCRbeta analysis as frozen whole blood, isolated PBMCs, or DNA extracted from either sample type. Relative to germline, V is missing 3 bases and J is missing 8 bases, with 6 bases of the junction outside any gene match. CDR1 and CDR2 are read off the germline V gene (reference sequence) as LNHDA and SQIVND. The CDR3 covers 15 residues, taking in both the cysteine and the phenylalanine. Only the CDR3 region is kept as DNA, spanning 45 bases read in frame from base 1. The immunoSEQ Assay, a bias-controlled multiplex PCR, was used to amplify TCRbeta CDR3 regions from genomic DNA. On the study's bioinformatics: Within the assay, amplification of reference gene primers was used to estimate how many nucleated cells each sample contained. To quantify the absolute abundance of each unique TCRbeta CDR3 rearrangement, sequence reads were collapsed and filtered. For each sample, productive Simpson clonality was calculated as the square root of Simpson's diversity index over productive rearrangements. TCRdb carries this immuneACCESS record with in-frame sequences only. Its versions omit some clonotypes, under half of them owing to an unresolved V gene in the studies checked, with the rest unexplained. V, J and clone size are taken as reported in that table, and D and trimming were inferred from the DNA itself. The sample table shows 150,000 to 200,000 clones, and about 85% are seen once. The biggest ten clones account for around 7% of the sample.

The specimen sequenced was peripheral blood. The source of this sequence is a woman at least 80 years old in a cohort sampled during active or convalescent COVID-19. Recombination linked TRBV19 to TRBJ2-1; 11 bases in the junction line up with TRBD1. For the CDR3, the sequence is CASSIPGQGGDEQFF. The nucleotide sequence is TGTGCCAGTAGTATTCCGGGACAGGGGGGCGATGAGCAGTTCTTC.